This T cell receptor (beta chain) was sequenced during a study of blood T cells in healthy people across ages. The study's findings and limits: Diversity figures derived from one million T cells were judged to underestimate the true value.

Alongside a J-beta primer mix, a sample-barcoded 5' primer served in a second PCR lasting roughly 7 to 12 cycles. A 12-random-nucleotide template-switch adaptor tagged each cDNA molecule. At least 2.5 million CDR3-containing paired-end reads were obtained per sample. MiXCR, applied by TCRdb to the 5' RACE reads, yields one record per CDR3 protein. Of some 640,000 distinct CDR3 sequences in the sample, approximately 30% were seen once. V lost 2 bases and J lost 3, with 10 bases in between. The CDR3 extends over 15 amino acids. Looked up from germline, CDR1 is MNHEY and CDR2 is SVGAGI. In regard to this clonotype: The antigen remains undetermined.

Sequencing was performed on blood. This receptor was obtained from an elderly woman in good health. J is TRBJ1-4 and V is TRBV6-5, with a tentative D call TRBD1 (5 bases). This CDR3 reads CASSYLGPPNEKLFF. For the CDR3, the DNA is TGTGCCAGCAGTTACCTGGGGCCACCTAATGAAAAACTGTTTTTT.